This T cell receptor beta chain came from a study of shared clonotypes between healthy human individuals (dated by TCRdb to about 2020). Study-wide context: The cohort comprised two women and a few men aged 18 to 49 years. Per donor, three plates each were used for CD4 naive and CD4 memory, two for CD8 naive, and one for CD8 memory. Leukapheresis yielded between about 0.8 and 9.5 billion PBMCs per donor. To estimate repertoire size and how much clonotypes are shared between individuals, the study performed deep sequencing of blood TCR repertoires from 4 to 6 healthy adults. Libraries were prepared and TCR repertoires were sequenced by different laboratories using diverse techniques, in order to increase sequencing depth and limit assay-specific biases.

Overall results and qualifications from the work: Based on pairwise subsampling, the degree of clonotype sharing among donors was expected to be affected by sequencing depth. Compared with non-shared clonotypes, the clonotypes found in all four sorted-subset donors had higher generation probabilities. Only blood was sampled, and tissue TCR repertoires likely differ from those in blood. Because the study included a small number of donors, the genetic and exposure-history diversity represented was limited. Estimated clonotype richness was generally larger for naive than for memory subsets. When several donors were compared, the shared fraction of clonotypes was about 5.2% for naive CD4, over 3% for naive CD8, 2.3% for memory CD4, and less than 0.45% for memory CD8. Incomplete sequencing was indicated by rarefaction of sorted-subset datasets, despite the large sequencing depth.

Using the deep immunoSEQ assay, TCR CDR3 regions were amplified from genomic DNA by multiplex PCR. Extracted genomic DNA from each cell subset was distributed evenly across all wells of several immunoSEQ 96-well plates, and each plate was treated as a replicate. For sorted subsets, about 200 ng genomic DNA, equal to tens of thousands of T cell genomes, was loaded into each replicate PCR. Purified libraries were quantified with a Qubit 3.0 fluorometer, sized on a Bioanalyzer 2100, and re-quantified with the KAPA Library Quantification kit. Each immunoSEQ 96-well plate was sequenced on its own single-read 150-cycle Illumina NextSeq 550 flow cell. Under the source paper's analysis protocol: Because the immunoSEQ output included only junctional sequences and no quality scores, the filtering could not be the same as the filtering used for full-length reads. Sequences were annotated with PyIR, a Python wrapper for IgBLAST v1.9, and V/J genes and CDR3 were assigned using IMGT germline references. Any read was removed if the V/J assignment was weak (E-value above 1e-6), the CDR3 was missing, or the read contained stop codons, out-of-frame junctions, or ambiguous translated residues. V3J clonotypes were defined as sequences sharing an identical inferred V gene, J gene, and CDR3 amino acid sequence. The percentage overlap between two repertoires was calculated by dividing the number of shared unique clonotypes by the size of the smaller repertoire. Repertoire richness was assessed with RTK rarefaction, the Chao1 estimator, and Recon v2.1 estimates of unobserved clonotypes. For all TCRbeta clonotypes obtained by the gDNA method from a few donors, generation probabilities were computed with OLGA. TCRdb carries this immuneACCESS record with in-frame sequences only. Its versions omit some clonotypes, under half of them owing to an unresolved V gene in the studies checked, with the rest unexplained. The V and J calls and clone size come from that table; D and trimming were worked out from the DNA. The sample table contains approximately 530,000 clones; only one count was recorded for more than 95% of them. The ten largest make up 0.05% to 0.07% of the sample.

To note about this clone: What antigen it recognizes has not been identified. No qualities accompany the bases; no much larger clone lies one base away.

Reading the germline V gene gives CDR1 MDHEN and CDR2 SYDVKM. V ends up 5 bases short and J 7 bases short, with an unmatched junction base count of 11. CDR3 length: 17 amino acids, cysteine to phenylalanine. Only the CDR3 DNA stays, 51 bases, in frame from base 1. Healthy HIV-negative adults with no recently reported acute infections or vaccinations were included as donors. Every donor was a Caucasian adult residing in Nashville, Tennessee, USA. CD4+ T cells were enriched through magnetic negative selection, after which naive cells were positively selected on CD45RA and the remaining negative fraction served as the memory subset. After blood collection by leukapheresis, PBMCs were isolated using Ficoll-Histopaque density gradient centrifugation and then cryopreserved in the vapor phase of liquid nitrogen. Analytical flow cytometry was used to check the purity and quantity of every magnetically sorted T cell population. Genomic DNA was isolated from each sorted fraction and quantified by UV absorbance on a Nanodrop 2000c.

Recombination connected TRBV28 to TRBJ2-7; TRBD2 agrees with 16 junctional bases. The origin of this receptor is a woman in her twenties or thirties in good health. Sequencing was performed on naive CD4+ T cells sorted from blood. This sample's cell subset or site label indicates: CD45RA+ positively selected. The nucleotide sequence is TGTGCCAGCAGTCCCCCGGGACTAGCGGGAGGGCCGGGGGAGCAGTACTTC. It specifies CASSPPGLAGGPGEQYF. Joined to the reference TRBV28 and TRBJ2-7 proteins, this CDR3 gives the full variable domain: DVKVTQSSRYLVKRTGEKVFLECVQDMDHENMFWYRQDPGLGLRLIYFSYDVKMKEKGDIPEGYSVSREKKERFSLILESASTNQTSMYLCASSPPGLAGGPGEQYFGPGTRLTVT.